This entry features one T cell receptor beta chain sequence. What it binds is not known. Using immunoSEQ multiplex PCR, the repertoire was profiled, and TCRdb retains in-frame clones only, with some absent. There are about 120,000 clones in the sample; about 84% occur only once, and under 5% lies in the top ten. V dropped 0 bases and J dropped 0 bases, with 10 bases sitting between them. Germline CDR1 and CDR2: SGHRS and YFSETQ. This CDR3 is built from 16 residues. The record originates from a study of cytomegalovirus exposure and HLA in healthy donors. Study observations and caveats: Over 150 TCR beta chains were listed as cytomegalovirus-associated. Specific recognition of CMV antigens was confirmed in vitro for a few chains (all CMV-associated).

The donors were part of the 120-subject validation cohort, which stood apart from the approximately 700-subject first cohort. Sequenced material: PBMCs. The chain joins TRBV5-1 to TRBJ2-4; no reliable D call. This receptor was taken from a man aged 18 to 29 in good health and CMV-seronegative. Here the CDR3 DNA reads TGCGCCAGCAGCTTGGCCCCGCAGTTAGCCAAAAACATTCAGTACTTC. This codes for CASSLAPQLAKNIQYF.